Listed below are T cell receptor beta chains from one sample, sequenced in a study of CD8 T cells in ankylosing spondylitis. TCRdb re-derived calls from the 5' RACE reads in MiXCR, one entry per CDR3 protein. In the table there are a few hundred thousand distinct CDR3 sequences, 18% of which are singletons. Sequencing was performed on blood, either unsorted or a sorted T cell fraction (not recorded which). These receptors originate from a male donor with ankylosing spondylitis or in good health (not recorded which). CDR3s include the opening cysteine and the closing phenylalanine or tryptophan. Rows may omit the clone size; those that give it use once, few, many or a size class.

V gene	clone size	J gene	CDR3 protein
TRBV29-1	few	TRBJ2-2	CSARLVQDPTGELFF
TRBV12-3/TRBV12-4	many	TRBJ1-4	CASSPGGPTNEKLFF
TRBV6-1	few	TRBJ1-1	CATKGGNTEAFF
TRBV11-1	-	TRBJ2-1	CASSFFEQADNEQFF
TRBV12-3/TRBV12-4	few	TRBJ2-2	CADRELAGTGELFF
TRBV7-9	-	TRBJ2-1	CASSPPTSGRNNEQFF
TRBV5-1	many	TRBJ2-1	CASSLARGNEQFF
TRBV12-3/TRBV12-4	-	TRBJ2-1	CASTPLPGGEAGVMGEQFF
TRBV29-1	-	TRBJ2-7	CSVLDRASYEQYF
TRBV6-5	-	TRBJ2-7	CASSLGGVNEQYF
TRBV29-1	many	TRBJ1-1	CSVEGAGSEAFF
TRBV6-5	few	TRBJ1-4	CASSWTGIVREKLFF
TRBV7-3	once	TRBJ2-3	CASSLISGSEIDTQYF
TRBV7-9	-	TRBJ2-1	CASSFPGELRYEQFF
TRBV28	-	TRBJ2-1	CASSLLGEQFF
TRBV29-1	few	TRBJ2-7	CSAGTASYEQYF
TRBV25-1	few	TRBJ1-2	CASSTQTGAGYTF
TRBV6-1	-	TRBJ2-7	CASRHRETYEQYF
TRBV7-8	many	TRBJ2-3	CASSSDTNTQYF
TRBV28	-	TRBJ2-1	CASSKIAGGNEQFF
TRBV4-1	-	TRBJ2-1	CASSQAQSGADNEQFF
TRBV4-3	-	TRBJ2-7	CASSQDPASAEDEQYF
TRBV6-5	many	TRBJ2-1	CASSYGAIGIGEQFF
TRBV12-3/TRBV12-4	few	TRBJ2-7	CASSSDRVSSYEQYF
TRBV6-1	few	TRBJ2-7	CASSEAGTAGYSYEQYF
TRBV29-1	-	TRBJ2-5	CSATGVEETQYF
TRBV7-8	few	TRBJ2-2	CASSPGFGLASDTGELFF
TRBV20-1	few	TRBJ2-6	CSASSGTSGISGANVLTF
TRBV27	few	TRBJ2-1	CASSLFPGREQFF
TRBV5-5	-	TRBJ1-4	CASSLGPSIEKLFF
TRBV13	many	TRBJ2-3	CASSSGLAGEGDTQYF
TRBV10-3	few	TRBJ2-7	CAVTGTKDYEQYF
TRBV6-5	-	TRBJ2-7	CASSYSGYSYEQYF
TRBV27	-	TRBJ2-7	CASSLSASGSYEQYF
TRBV25-1	few	TRBJ1-1	CASSEWAMNTEAFF
TRBV4-1	many	TRBJ2-7	CASSPLGTTYEQYF
TRBV27	-	TRBJ2-7	CASSSGQSSSYEQYF
TRBV29-1	few	TRBJ2-6	CSVRSSGANVLTF
TRBV28	many	TRBJ2-7	CASSPQLGTGLSTYEQYF
TRBV11-2	few	TRBJ2-1	CASSSGQGYEQFF
TRBV4-3	few	TRBJ2-1	CASSQDSSGLSSYNEQFF
TRBV6-5	-	TRBJ2-2	CASSYSTSGPTGELFF
TRBV6-1	-	TRBJ2-2	CASAGRDTNTGELFF
TRBV29-1	few	TRBJ1-4	CSASGSPNEKLFF
TRBV27	many	TRBJ2-1	CASSSHSSSYNEQFF
TRBV7-3	few	TRBJ2-1	CASSPPREGVDYNEQFF
TRBV4-3	-	TRBJ1-4	CASSQDWAGANEKLFF
TRBV9	-	TRBJ2-5	CASSSGLAGDETQYF
TRBV7-8	few	TRBJ2-7	CASSSSPPTGAVYEQYF
TRBV7-9	many	TRBJ2-7	CASSPEVSYEQYF
TRBV6-1	-	TRBJ2-1	CASRPDRDSYNEQFF
TRBV5-1	few	TRBJ2-5	CASSLYGTGEVTQYF
TRBV5-1	few	TRBJ1-1	CASSLDRNTEAFF
TRBV24-1	-	TRBJ2-1	CATSDFRGVAEQFF
TRBV4-1	few	TRBJ2-2	CASSQATLYSGELFF
TRBV4-1	many	TRBJ1-1	CASSQPGRGNTEAFF
TRBV12-3/TRBV12-4	-	TRBJ2-5	CASSRTGLGTQYF
TRBV24-1	many	TRBJ2-3	CATSEPPKGVVTQYF
TRBV11-2	few	TRBJ2-7	CASSFPSTGAYEQYF
TRBV4-3	few	TRBJ2-3	CASSQGTGTDTQYF